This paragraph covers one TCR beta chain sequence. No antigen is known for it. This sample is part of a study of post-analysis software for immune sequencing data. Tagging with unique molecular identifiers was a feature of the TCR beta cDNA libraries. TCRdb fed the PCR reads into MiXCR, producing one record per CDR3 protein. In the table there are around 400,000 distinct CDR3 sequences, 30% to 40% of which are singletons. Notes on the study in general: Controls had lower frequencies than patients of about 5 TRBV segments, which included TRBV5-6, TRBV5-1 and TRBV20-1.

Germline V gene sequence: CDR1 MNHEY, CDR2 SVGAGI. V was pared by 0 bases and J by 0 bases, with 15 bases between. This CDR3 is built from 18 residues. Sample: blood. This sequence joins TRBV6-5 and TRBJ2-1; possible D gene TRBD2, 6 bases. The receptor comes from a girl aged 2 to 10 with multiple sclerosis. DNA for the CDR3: TGTGCCAGCAGTTACTCGATTCCGGGACTTACCTCCTACAATGAGCAGTTCTTC. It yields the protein CASSYSIPGLTSYNEQFF.